Listed below are T cell receptor beta chains from one sample, sequenced in a study of shared clonotypes between healthy human individuals. Profiled with immunoSEQ multiplex PCR; TCRdb holds only in-frame clones, not every one. The sample includes under 1,900,000 clones, about 98.5% seen only once; the top ten take 0.3% to 0.45%. Sequencing was carried out using naive CD4+ T cells sorted from blood. The receptors shown here come from a man aged 25-45 years in good health. CDR3s include the opening cysteine and the closing phenylalanine or tryptophan. D genes are given only for firm matches. Rows give clone size only sometimes, using once, few, many, or a class for an expanded clone.

TRBJ2-1 | - | TRBD2 | TRBV6-1 | CASTYGTTSRGEQFF | TGTGCCAGTACCTACGGGACTACCTCCCGGGGTGAGCAGTTCTTC
TRBJ1-2 | - | - | TRBV28 | CASTPVPFRSGYTF | TGTGCCAGCACCCCAGTTCCGTTCCGGAGTGGCTACACCTTC
TRBJ2-1 | - | - | TRBV5-1 | CASSKGTDYNEQFF | TGCGCCAGCAGCAAAGGGACCGACTACAATGAGCAGTTCTTC
TRBJ2-1 | - | - | TRBV14 | CASSPRGTVYNEQFF | TGTGCCAGCAGCCCGCGGGGGACAGTATACAATGAGCAGTTCTTC
TRBJ2-5 | - | - | TRBV5-6 | CASSLWDQETQYF | TGTGCCAGCAGCTTGTGGGACCAAGAGACCCAGTACTTC
TRBJ2-1 | - | TRBD2 | TRBV11-2 | CASRRLAGGPVEQFF | TGTGCCAGCAGAAGACTAGCGGGAGGGCCCGTTGAGCAGTTCTTC
TRBJ2-2 | - | TRBD2 | TRBV5-1 | CASSSTGTSTGELFF | TGCGCCAGCAGCTCGACCGGGACTAGCACCGGGGAGCTGTTTTTT
TRBJ1-1 | - | - | TRBV2 | CASSGGGNTEAFF | TGTGCCAGCAGTGGGGGAGGGAACACTGAAGCTTTCTTT
TRBJ2-1 | - | TRBD2 | TRBV9 | CASSVGGLASYNEQFF | TGTGCCAGCAGCGTAGGGGGACTAGCGTCCTACAATGAGCAGTTCTTC
TRBJ2-1 | - | TRBD2 | TRBV27 | CASSLMGLGNEQFF | TGTGCCAGCAGTTTGATGGGACTAGGGAATGAGCAGTTCTTC
TRBJ1-1 | - | - | TRBV6-6 | CATRKGPNTEAFF | TGTGCCACCCGGAAGGGGCCGAACACTGAAGCTTTCTTT
TRBJ2-7 | - | TRBD1 | TRBV18 | CASSTEPGTGDYEQYF | TGTGCCAGCTCAACAGAACCCGGGACAGGGGATTACGAGCAGTACTTC
TRBJ1-2 | - | - | TRBV30 | CAWSKNGYTF | TGTGCCTGGAGTAAGAATGGCTACACCTTC
TRBJ2-5 | once | - | TRBV5-1 | CASSTTGGETQYF | TGCGCCAGCAGCACAACGGGTGGGGAGACCCAGTACTTC
TRBJ1-2 | - | TRBD1 | TRBV5-6 | CASSRQGEYGYTF | TGTGCCAGCAGCCGACAGGGGGAGTATGGCTACACCTTC
TRBJ2-7 | - | TRBD1 | TRBV9 | CASSVQQGLGSDEQYF | TGTGCCAGCAGCGTTCAACAGGGGTTGGGATCGGACGAGCAGTACTTC
TRBJ1-5 | - | - | TRBV19 | CASKSADRSNQPQHF | TGTGCCAGTAAATCTGCGGACAGAAGCAATCAGCCCCAGCATTTT
TRBJ1-5 | - | TRBD1 | TRBV7-2 | CASSLGTGTQPQHF | TGTGCCAGCAGCTTAGGGACAGGGACTCAGCCCCAGCATTTT
TRBJ1-4 | - | - | TRBV18 | CASSPLDPPEKLFF | TGTGCCAGCTCACCCTTAGACCCGCCGGAAAAACTGTTTTTT
TRBJ2-7 | - | - | TRBV7-9 | CASSFPSAGRGGNYEQYF | TGTGCCAGCAGCTTCCCCTCGGCAGGCAGGGGGGGTAACTACGAGCAGTACTTC
TRBJ2-3 | - | TRBD1 | TRBV7-9 | CASSVPTGGTDTQYF | TGTGCCAGCAGCGTACCGACAGGGGGCACAGATACGCAGTATTTT
TRBJ1-2 | - | - | TRBV4-1 | CASSQKRGEANRDYGYTF | TGCGCCAGCAGCCAAAAACGGGGGGAAGCCAACAGGGACTATGGCTACACCTTC
TRBJ2-1 | - | TRBD2 | TRBV15 | CATSRSSSGLALIVEQFF | TGTGCCACCAGCCGATCTTCGTCAGGACTAGCCTTGATCGTTGAGCAGTTCTTC
TRBJ2-7 | - | - | TRBV15 | CATSRPGRSSYEQYF | TGTGCCACCAGCAGGCCGGGACGTAGCTCCTACGAGCAGTACTTC
TRBJ2-3 | - | TRBD2 | TRBV5-5 | CASSGGTSGRVDVLDTQYF | TGTGCCAGCAGCGGAGGGACTAGCGGGAGGGTGGACGTTTTGGATACGCAGTATTTT
TRBJ2-7 | - | - | TRBV15 | CATSRVGVGNYEQYF | TGTGCCACCAGCAGAGTTGGAGTAGGGAACTACGAGCAGTACTTC
TRBJ2-6 | once | - | TRBV15 | CATSRQGIGANVLTF | TGTGCCACCAGCAGACAGGGGATTGGGGCCAACGTCCTGACTTTC
TRBJ2-5 | - | - | TRBV5-1 | CASSSAGQETQYF | TGCGCCAGCAGCTCGGCCGGACAGGAGACCCAGTACTTC
TRBJ2-1 | - | - | TRBV7-3 | CASSLTGGSYNEQFF | TGTGCCAGCAGCTTAACGGGGGGTTCCTACAATGAGCAGTTCTTC
TRBJ2-2 | - | - | TRBV9 | CASSPGPITGELFF | TGTGCCAGCAGCCCAGGACCCATCACCGGGGAGCTGTTTTTT
TRBJ2-5 | once | - | TRBV11-2 | CASSPRAGEETQYF | TGTGCCAGCAGCCCGCGGGCAGGGGAGGAGACCCAGTACTTC
TRBJ2-7 | - | - | TRBV9 | CASSVEAGSSYEQYF | TGTGCCAGCAGCGTTGAGGCAGGGAGCTCCTACGAGCAGTACTTC
TRBJ1-1 | - | - | TRBV6-6 | CASWGELNTEAFF | TGTGCCAGCTGGGGGGAATTGAACACTGAAGCTTTCTTT
TRBJ2-5 | - | TRBD1 | TRBV18 | CASSPGQGAFETQYF | TGTGCCAGCTCACCGGGACAGGGGGCATTTGAGACCCAGTACTTC
TRBJ2-4 | - | - | TRBV6-5 | CASSYSELAKNIQYF | TGTGCCAGCAGTTACTCGGAGCTAGCCAAAAACATTCAGTACTTC
TRBJ2-7 | once | - | TRBV7-3 | CASLTATPGEQYF | TGTGCCAGCCTGACAGCTACCCCCGGCGAGCAGTACTTC
TRBJ2-1 | once | TRBD2 | TRBV19 | CASSKSQGLAGGMTYNEQFF | TGTGCCAGTAGCAAAAGCCAAGGACTAGCGGGAGGTATGACGTACAATGAGCAGTTCTTC
TRBJ2-2 | - | TRBD2 | TRBV15 | CATSRGLAGGVGELFF | TGTGCCACCAGCAGAGGACTAGCGGGAGGAGTCGGGGAGCTGTTTTTT
TRBJ2-1 | once | TRBD1 | TRBV14 | CASSQNQGANTNEQFF | TGTGCCAGCAGCCAAAATCAGGGGGCCAATACAAATGAGCAGTTCTTC
TRBJ2-3 | - | - | TRBV28 | CASSLGGLGTDTQYF | TGTGCCAGCAGTTTAGGAGGGCTAGGTACAGATACGCAGTATTTT
TRBJ1-4 | - | TRBD1 | TRBV11-2 | CASSFRRDREVKLFF | TGTGCCAGCAGCTTCCGACGGGACAGGGAGGTAAAACTGTTTTTT
TRBJ1-2 | - | - | TRBV11-2 | CASSLAYGYTF | TGTGCCAGCAGCTTAGCCTATGGCTACACCTTC
TRBJ1-2 | once | TRBD1 | TRBV15 | CATSRDLGQGVRANYGYTF | TGTGCCACCAGCAGAGATCTCGGACAGGGGGTGAGAGCTAACTATGGCTACACCTTC
TRBJ2-7 | few | - | TRBV9 | CASSAQPGSTEQYF | TGTGCCAGCAGCGCGCAACCAGGATCTACCGAGCAGTACTTC
TRBJ2-5 | - | TRBD1 | TRBV9 | CASSPDRGVQTQYF | TGTGCCAGCAGCCCGGACAGGGGTGTACAGACCCAGTACTTC
TRBJ2-2 | - | - | TRBV27 | CASSQRVNWGTGELFF | TGTGCCAGCAGTCAACGGGTGAACTGGGGGACCGGGGAGCTGTTTTTT
TRBJ1-5 | - | TRBD1 | TRBV7-6 | CASSLFTRTGLSNQPQHF | TGTGCCAGCAGCCTATTTACCCGGACAGGACTTAGCAATCAGCCCCAGCATTTT
TRBJ2-3 | - | - | TRBV5-4 | CASWATSTDTQYF | TGTGCCAGCTGGGCCACTAGCACAGATACGCAGTATTTT
TRBJ1-2 | - | TRBD1 | TRBV7-2 | CASSLELRGSGYTF | TGTGCCAGCAGCTTAGAGCTCAGGGGGTCTGGCTACACCTTC
TRBJ2-5 | - | - | TRBV19 | CASSITGQETQYF | TGTGCCAGTAGTATTACAGGGCAAGAGACCCAGTACTTC
TRBJ2-7 | - | - | TRBV7-8 | CASSWGAGTAYEQYF | TGTGCCAGCAGCTGGGGGGCCGGGACAGCTTACGAGCAGTACTTC